Following are 21 T cell receptor beta chains from one sample sequenced in a study of blood T cell repertoires in COVID-19. Some clones are missing from TCRdb's copy, which holds only in-frame ones; the method was immunoSEQ multiplex PCR. The sample yields 200,000 to 250,000 clones, about 76% seen once. Sequencing used PBMCs or T cells enriched from blood (not recorded which). These receptors were collected from a woman aged 45-65 years with acute COVID-19.

This chain connects TRBV5-1 to TRBJ1-1; D perhaps matches TRBD1 (5 bases). Trimming took 4 bases from V and 1 from J, leaving 17 bases between them. Germline CDR1 and CDR2: SGHRS and YFSETQ. The CDR3 consists of 16 residues. The CDR3 DNA reads as TGCGCCAGCAGCCAAGGGGCAGGGTCATCGAACACTGAAGCTTTCTTT. The encoded protein is CASSQGAGSSNTEAFF.

V usage is TRBV28 and J usage is TRBJ1-3; 9 nucleotides align to TRBD1. The junction had 10 bases not matched to a gene; V was cut back by 6 bases and J by 1 base. CDR3 size: 17 residues. Germline assignment: CDR1 MDHEN and CDR2 SYDVKM. The DNA of the CDR3 is TGTGCCAGCAGGCTCGGGACAGGGATTCTATCTGGAAACACCATATATTTT. It yields the protein CASRLGTGILSGNTIYF.

The chain joins TRBV21-1 to TRBJ1-5. TRBV21-1 is flagged as a pseudogene. The CDR3 sequence is 15 residues long. In DNA form, the CDR3 reads TGTGCCAGCAGCAAAGTGGGGGGAGGGGAACAGCCCCAGCATTTT. Amino acid sequence: CASSKVGGGEQPQHF.

The chain uses TRBV7-2 and TRBJ2-1; D is uncertain. Germline CDR1 and CDR2: SGHTA and FQGNSA. Between the trimmed V and J ends, which lost 2 bases and 8 bases, there was a span of 10 bases. CDR3 length: 13 residues. Here the CDR3 reads CASSLNLLDEQFF. Here the CDR3 DNA reads TGTGCCAGCAGCTTAAACTTGCTGGATGAGCAGTTCTTC. Together with reference TRBV7-2 and TRBJ2-1, the CDR3 gives the full variable domain: GAGVSQSPSNKVTEKGKDVELRCDPISGHTALYWYRQSLGQGLEFLIYFQGNSAPDKSGLPSDRFSAERTGGSVSTLTIQRTQQEDSAVYLCASSLNLLDEQFFGPGTRLTVL.

This chain uses TRBV7-8 with TRBJ2-7; the match to TRBD1 covers 8 bases. The CDR3 is made up of 15 amino acids. The germline V gene encodes CDR1 SGHVS and CDR2 FQNEAQ. Trimming took 2 bases from V and 5 from J; bases not matched to a gene: 8. The chain's CDR3 is CASSLSQGAFNEQYF. The CDR3 nucleotides read TGTGCCAGCAGCTTATCCCAGGGGGCATTTAACGAGCAGTACTTC.

This chain uses TRBV15 with TRBJ2-5; 10 bases are shared with TRBD2. Germline-derived CDR1 and CDR2 are LNHNV and YYDKDF (reference sequence). The V segment lost 1 base and the J segment 5 bases; nucleotides outside the gene matches: 7. This CDR3 spans 16 amino acids. CDR3 coding DNA: TGTGCCACCAGCAGAGGGGACAGCGGGAGGGTTGAGACCCAGTACTTC. Encoded protein: CATSRGDSGRVETQYF.

The rearrangement uses TRBV18 and TRBJ2-3, with D tentatively TRBD1 (6 bases). The ends were cut back, 5 bases at V and 6 bases at J, with 12 bases in the middle. Germline CDR1 and CDR2: KGHSH and LQKENI. The CDR3 length is 13 residues. DNA of the CDR3: TGTGCCAGCTCATCGATGAGGGGGGATACGCAGTATTTT. This gives the protein CASSSMRGDTQYF.

Of note for this clone: A read error may produce the germline difference seen at one junction end. J is TRBJ2-6 and V is TRBV4-1; 12 bases align to TRBD1. The CDR3 consists of 20 residues. Germline CDR1 is MGHRA and CDR2 is YSYEKL. The CDR3 DNA is TGCGCCAGCAGCCGAGAGGACTCCGGGACAGGGGGCTTAGGGGGCAACGTCCTGACTTTC. Protein: CASSREDSGTGGLGGNVLTF.

The chain recombines TRBV24-1 with TRBJ2-5, with 12 bases fitting TRBD1. Per germline, CDR1 KGHDR and CDR2 SFDVKD. CDR3 length: 16 amino acids. Trimming removed 3 bases from V and 5 bases from J; junction bases left unmatched: 6. The CDR3, as DNA: TGTGCCACCAGTGATCGTGGGACAGGGGGCGGTGAGACCCAGTACTTC. Translating it yields CATSDRGTGGGETQYF.

This rearrangement joins TRBV7-2 to TRBJ2-2; 12 bases fit TRBD2. Germline V CDR1 and CDR2: SGHTA, FQGNSA. The CDR3 runs to 16 residues. The V gene end was trimmed by 5 bases and the J gene end by 8 bases; junction bases not matched to a gene: 9. For the CDR3, the DNA is TGTGCCAGCAGCCCCGGACTAGCGGGATCGTTGGGGGAGCTGTTTTTT. Protein product: CASSPGLAGSLGELFF.

J is TRBJ2-2 and V is TRBV11-2; 7 bases are a match to TRBD2. This CDR3 has 16 amino acids. J gave up 3 bases and V 4 bases, and 8 bases lay outside the gene matches. Germline CDR1 SGHAT, CDR2 FQNNGV. The CDR3: CASSSPSGVDTGELFF. DNA for the CDR3: TGTGCCAGCAGCTCCCCAAGCGGGGTAGACACCGGGGAGCTGTTTTTT.

J is TRBJ2-1 and V is TRBV2; D remains unclear. Germline V gene lookup returns CDR1 SNHLY and CDR2 FYNNEI. This CDR3 contains 16 residues. Trimming left V 5 bases short and J 0 bases short, with 14 bases between. The CDR3 DNA reads as TGTGCCAGCAGTCTGTGGCAAATGAACTCCTACAATGAGCAGTTCTTC. It encodes CASSLWQMNSYNEQFF. The full variable domain, its missing parts supplied by reference TRBV2 and TRBJ2-1, is EPEVTQTPSHQVTQMGQEVILRCVPISNHLYFYWYRQILGQKVEFLVSFYNNEISEKSEIFDDQFSVERPDGSNFTLKIRSTKLEDSAMYFCASSLWQMNSYNEQFFGPGTRLTVL.

The chain combines TRBV6-2 or TRBV6-3 with TRBJ2-1; possible D gene TRBD1, 5 bases. Germline values: CDR1 MNHEY, CDR2 SVGEGT. Trimming left V 6 bases short and J 7 bases short, with 16 bases between. The CDR3 length is 14 residues. The CDR3 DNA follows: TGTGCCAGCAGCCCCGTTACCCACAGGAATGAGCAGTTCTTC. Amino acids: CASSPVTHRNEQFF.

This clone has only one observation. The chain joins TRBV5-1 to TRBJ2-5, with no clear D. Germline CDR1 SGHRS, CDR2 YFSETQ. Trimming took 0 bases from V and 0 from J, leaving 12 bases between them. There are 16 residues in the CDR3. CDR3 in amino acids: CASSLGGGEYQETQYF. The CDR3 DNA sequence: TGCGCCAGCAGCTTGGGTGGTGGAGAGTACCAAGAGACCCAGTACTTC.

The V and J genes are TRBV28 and TRBJ2-7, with TRBD1 identical over 9 bases. Germline V gene sequence: CDR1 MDHEN, CDR2 SYDVKM. The CDR3 is made up of 16 amino acids. After removal of 6 bases from V and 0 bases from J, the junction contained 9 bases not matched to a gene. For the CDR3, the DNA is TGTGCCAGCAGCGAACCGGGACAGGGAAGCTCCTACGAGCAGTACTTC. Amino acids: CASSEPGQGSSYEQYF. The whole variable domain, remainder taken from reference TRBV28 and TRBJ2-7, is DVKVTQSSRYLVKRTGEKVFLECVQDMDHENMFWYRQDPGLGLRLIYFSYDVKMKEKGDIPEGYSVSREKKERFSLILESASTNQTSMYLCASSEPGQGSSYEQYFGPGTRLTVT.

The sample holds one count of this clone. The rearrangement joins TRBV15 to TRBJ1-5, with D uncertain. Germline CDR1 is LNHNV and CDR2 is YYDKDF (reference sequence). The V gene lost 2 bases and the J gene lost 3 bases, with 5 bases spanning the gap. This CDR3 is built from 13 residues. The CDR3 coding sequence is TGTGCCACCAGCAGACCCTACAATCAGCCCCAGCATTTT. Amino acid sequence: CATSRPYNQPQHF.

The chain employs TRBV11-3 and TRBJ1-5; D ambiguous. Germline V gene lookup returns CDR1 SGHNT and CDR2 YENEEA. V lost 0 bases, J lost 5 bases, and 8 bases lay in between. There are 14 residues in the CDR3. The CDR3 DNA sequence: TGTGCCAGCAGCTTAGATTCATTAGATCAGCCCCAGCATTTT. Its protein product is CASSLDSLDQPQHF. Variable domain in full (rest from reference TRBV11-3 and TRBJ1-5): EAGVVQSPRYKIIEKKQPVAFWCNPISGHNTLYWYLQNLGQGPELLIRYENEEAVDDSQLPKDRFSAERLKGVDSTLKIQPAELGDSAVYLCASSLDSLDQPQHFGDGTRLSIL.

This clone was found once. The rearrangement links TRBV5-1 to TRBJ1-4; D call uncertain. The germline V gene encodes CDR1 SGHRS and CDR2 YFSETQ. This CDR3 has 15 amino acids. Trimming stripped 0 bases from V and 5 bases from J, with 11 bases between. CDR3 DNA: TGCGCCAGCAGCTTGGCCTCGCCACTGAATGAAAAACTGTTTTTT. Amino acids: CASSLASPLNEKLFF.

V usage is TRBV28 and J usage is TRBJ2-1, with 15 bases identical to TRBD2. CDR1 MDHEN and CDR2 SYDVKM come from the germline V gene. V lost 4 bases, J lost 4 bases, and 11 bases stayed unmatched. This CDR3 comprises 19 residues. In DNA, the CDR3 is TGTGCCAGCAGTTCCGGGACTAGCGGGAGGTCCCGCCTATACAATGAGCAGTTCTTC. Its translation is CASSSGTSGRSRLYNEQFF.

The V gene is TRBV27, the J gene TRBJ1-2, with a weak D call TRBD1 (5 bases). Germline CDR1 MNHEY, CDR2 SMNVEV (reference sequence). V lost 2 bases, J lost 6 bases, and 10 bases lay in between. The CDR3 loop spans 13 amino acids. The CDR3 spells CASSLMAGNGYTF. The CDR3 DNA reads as TGTGCCAGCAGTTTAATGGCAGGGAATGGCTACACCTTC.

The V call is TRBV7-9, the J call TRBJ2-1; 9 nucleotides line up with TRBD1. CDR1 and CDR2 (germline): SEHNR, FQNEAQ (reference sequence). The CDR3 sequence is 16 residues long. Trimming took 5 bases from V and 5 from J; bases not matched to a gene: 10. The CDR3 is CASSAQGALRNNEQFF. The CDR3 region has the DNA TGTGCCAGCAGCGCACAGGGGGCGCTTCGAAACAATGAGCAGTTCTTC.